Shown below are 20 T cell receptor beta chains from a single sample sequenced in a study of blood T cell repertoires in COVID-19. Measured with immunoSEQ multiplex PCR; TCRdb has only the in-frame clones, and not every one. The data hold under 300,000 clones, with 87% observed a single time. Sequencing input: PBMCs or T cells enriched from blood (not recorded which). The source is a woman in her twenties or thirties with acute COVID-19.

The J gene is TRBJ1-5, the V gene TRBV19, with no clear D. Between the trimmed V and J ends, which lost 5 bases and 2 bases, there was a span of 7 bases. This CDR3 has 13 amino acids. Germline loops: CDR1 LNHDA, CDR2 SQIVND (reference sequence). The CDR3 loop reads CASSPSGNQPQHF. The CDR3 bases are TGTGCCAGTAGTCCCAGTGGCAATCAGCCCCAGCATTTT.

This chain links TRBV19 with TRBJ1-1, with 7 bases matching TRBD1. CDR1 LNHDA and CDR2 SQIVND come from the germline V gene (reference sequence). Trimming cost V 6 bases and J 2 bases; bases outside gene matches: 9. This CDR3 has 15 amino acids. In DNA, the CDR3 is TGTGCCAGTAGCCCCGGCAGGGGGACCAACACTGAAGCTTTCTTT. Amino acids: CASSPGRGTNTEAFF.

The CDR3 spells CASSLLGVGRGRNTEAFF. CDR3 in DNA: TGTGCCAGCAGCTTATTAGGTGTGGGCAGGGGACGGAACACTGAAGCTTTCTTT. This rearrangement joins TRBV7-2 to TRBJ1-1; possible D gene TRBD1, 6 bases. Germline CDR1 reads SGHTA; CDR2 reads FQGNSA. The CDR3 covers 18 residues. Trimming cost V 2 bases and J 1 base, with 20 bases left between them.

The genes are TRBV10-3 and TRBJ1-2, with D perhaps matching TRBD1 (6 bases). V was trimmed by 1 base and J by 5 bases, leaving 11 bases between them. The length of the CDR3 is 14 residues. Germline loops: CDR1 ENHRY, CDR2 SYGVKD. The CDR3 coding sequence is TGTGCCATCAGTGAGTATACAGGGATGTATGGCTACACCTTC. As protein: CAISEYTGMYGYTF.

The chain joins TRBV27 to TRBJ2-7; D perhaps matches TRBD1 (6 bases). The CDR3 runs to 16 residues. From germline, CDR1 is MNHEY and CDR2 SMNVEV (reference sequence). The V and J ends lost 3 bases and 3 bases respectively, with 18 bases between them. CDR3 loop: CASSFLSSRGNYEQYF. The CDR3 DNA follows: TGTGCCAGCAGTTTCCTATCTTCAAGGGGGAACTACGAGCAGTACTTC.

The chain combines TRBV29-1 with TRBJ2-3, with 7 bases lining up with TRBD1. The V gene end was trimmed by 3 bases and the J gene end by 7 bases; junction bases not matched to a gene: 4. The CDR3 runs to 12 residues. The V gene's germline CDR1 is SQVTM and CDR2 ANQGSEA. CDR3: CSVDTGVNTQYF. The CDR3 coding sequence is TGCAGCGTTGATACAGGGGTAAATACGCAGTATTTT.

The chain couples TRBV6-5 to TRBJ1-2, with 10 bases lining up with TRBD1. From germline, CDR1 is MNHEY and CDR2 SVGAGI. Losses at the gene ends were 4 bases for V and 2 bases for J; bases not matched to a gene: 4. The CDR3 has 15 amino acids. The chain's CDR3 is CASSWGTGANYGYTF. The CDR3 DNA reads TGTGCCAGCAGTTGGGGGACAGGGGCGAACTATGGCTACACCTTC.

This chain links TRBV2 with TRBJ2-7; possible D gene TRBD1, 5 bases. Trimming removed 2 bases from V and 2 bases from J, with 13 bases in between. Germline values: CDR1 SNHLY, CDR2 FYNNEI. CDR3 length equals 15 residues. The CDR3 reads CASSERKGLTYEQYF. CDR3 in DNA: TGTGCCAGCAGTGAACGGAAGGGGCTAACCTACGAGCAGTACTTC.

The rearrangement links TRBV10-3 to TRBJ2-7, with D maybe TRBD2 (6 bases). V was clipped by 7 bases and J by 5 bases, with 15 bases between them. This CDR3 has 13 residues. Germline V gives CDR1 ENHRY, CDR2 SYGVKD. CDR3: CAITGGLADEQYF. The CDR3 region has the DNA TGTGCCATCACCGGAGGGCTAGCTGACGAGCAGTACTTC.

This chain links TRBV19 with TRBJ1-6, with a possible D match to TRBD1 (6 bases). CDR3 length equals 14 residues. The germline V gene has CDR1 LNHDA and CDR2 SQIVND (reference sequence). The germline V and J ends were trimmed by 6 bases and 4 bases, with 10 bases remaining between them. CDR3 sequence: CASSPGQYNSPLHF. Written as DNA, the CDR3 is TGTGCCAGTAGCCCAGGACAGTATAATTCACCCCTCCACTTT. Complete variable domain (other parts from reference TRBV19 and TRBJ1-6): DGGITQSPKYLFRKEGQNVTLSCEQNLNHDAMYWYRQDPGQGLRLIYYSQIVNDFQKGDIAEGYSVSREKKESFPLTVTSAQKNPTAFYLCASSPGQYNSPLHFGNGTRLTVT.

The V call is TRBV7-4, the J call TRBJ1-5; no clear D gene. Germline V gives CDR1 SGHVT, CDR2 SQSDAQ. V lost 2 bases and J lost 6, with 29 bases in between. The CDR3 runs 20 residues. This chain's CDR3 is CASSLITRPRGGSLGQPQHF. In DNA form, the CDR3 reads TGTGCCAGCAGCTTAATCACCCGACCTCGGGGAGGGTCGTTGGGTCAGCCCCAGCATTTT.

CDR3 nucleotides: TGTGCCAGCAGCTTGTCGGGGTACGCGAACACCGGGGAGCTGTTTTTT. It encodes CASSLSGYANTGELFF. The gene calls are TRBV5-6 and TRBJ2-2; perhaps TRBD2 as D (5 bases). This CDR3 spans 16 amino acids. Germline V gene data show CDR1 as SGHDT and CDR2 as YYEEEE. The germline V and J ends were trimmed by 1 base and 0 bases, with 10 bases remaining between them.

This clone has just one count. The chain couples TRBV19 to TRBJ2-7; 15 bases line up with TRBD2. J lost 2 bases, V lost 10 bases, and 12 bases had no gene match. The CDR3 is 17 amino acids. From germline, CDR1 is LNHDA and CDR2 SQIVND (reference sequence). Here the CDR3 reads CATQPGLAGGHPYEQYF. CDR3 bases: TGTGCCACGCAACCCGGACTAGCGGGAGGGCACCCCTACGAGCAGTACTTC. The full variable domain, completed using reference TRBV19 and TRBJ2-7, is DGGITQSPKYLFRKEGQNVTLSCEQNLNHDAMYWYRQDPGQGLRLIYYSQIVNDFQKGDIAEGYSVSREKKESFPLTVTSAQKNPTAFYLCATQPGLAGGHPYEQYFGPGTRLTVT.

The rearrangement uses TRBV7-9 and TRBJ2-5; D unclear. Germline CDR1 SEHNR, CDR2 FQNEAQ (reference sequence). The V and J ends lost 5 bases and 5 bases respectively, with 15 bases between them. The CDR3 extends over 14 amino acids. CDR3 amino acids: CASSPLEVKETQYF. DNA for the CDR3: TGTGCCAGCAGCCCCCTAGAGGTGAAGGAGACCCAGTACTTC.

The CDR3 DNA is TGCGCCAGCACCCTCAGCGGACAGTCTGGAAACACCATATATTTT. Translation: CASTLSGQSGNTIYF. The chain couples TRBV5-1 to TRBJ1-3; D might be TRBD1 (6 bases). Germline loops: CDR1 SGHRS, CDR2 YFSETQ. Trimming stripped 6 bases from V and 1 base from J, with 14 bases between. The CDR3 loop spans 15 amino acids.

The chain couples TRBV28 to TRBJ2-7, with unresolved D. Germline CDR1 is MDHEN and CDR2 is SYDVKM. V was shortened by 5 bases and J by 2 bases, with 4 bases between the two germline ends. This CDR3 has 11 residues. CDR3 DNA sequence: TGTGCCAGCAGTCTTACCTACGAGCAGTACTTC. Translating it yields CASSLTYEQYF.

For the CDR3, the DNA is TGCAGCGTTGAAAGTATTCGTAGCGGGAGAGCGAGCACGCAGTATTTT. This gives the protein CSVESIRSGRASTQYF. This rearrangement joins TRBV29-1 to TRBJ2-3; 9 bases fit TRBD2. There are 16 residues in the CDR3. The V gene end was trimmed by 2 bases and the J gene end by 9 bases; junction bases not matched to a gene: 15. Germline CDR1 is SQVTM and CDR2 is ANQGSEA.

The CDR3 region is CASSEQGIRNSPLHF. Here the CDR3 DNA reads TGTGCCAGCAGTGAACAGGGGATCCGGAATTCACCCCTCCACTTT. The chain employs TRBV2 and TRBJ1-6; possible D gene TRBD1, 6 bases. V shed 2 bases and J shed 7 bases, with 12 bases lying between them. This CDR3 region has 15 residues. Germline CDR1 SNHLY, CDR2 FYNNEI. Filled out from reference TRBV2 and TRBJ1-6, the complete variable domain reads EPEVTQTPSHQVTQMGQEVILRCVPISNHLYFYWYRQILGQKVEFLVSFYNNEISEKSEIFDDQFSVERPDGSNFTLKIRSTKLEDSAMYFCASSEQGIRNSPLHFGNGTRLTVT.

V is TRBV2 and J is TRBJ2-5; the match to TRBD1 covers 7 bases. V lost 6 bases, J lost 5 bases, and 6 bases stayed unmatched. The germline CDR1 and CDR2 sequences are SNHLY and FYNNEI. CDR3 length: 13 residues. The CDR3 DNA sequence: TGTGCCAGCAGCGCAGACAGGGTGGAGACCCAGTACTTC. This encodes CASSADRVETQYF.

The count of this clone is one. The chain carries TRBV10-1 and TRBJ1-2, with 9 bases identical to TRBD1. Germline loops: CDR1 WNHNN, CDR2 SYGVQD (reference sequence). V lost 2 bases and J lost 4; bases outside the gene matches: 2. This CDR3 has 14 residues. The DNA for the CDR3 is TGCGCCAGCAGTGAGGGACAGGGGACCTATGGCTACACCTTC. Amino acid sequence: CASSEGQGTYGYTF.